Included here is one T cell receptor (beta chain) sequence, with context. The antigen is undetermined. This CDR3 contains 14 residues. Germline trimming cut 7 bases from V and 5 bases from J; bases unmatched to any gene: 6. Germline V gene lookup returns CDR1 SNHLY and CDR2 FYNNEI. The sample belongs to a study of OX40 agonist ivuxolimab in advanced cancers. Study background: Head and neck, renal cell, melanoma or hepatocellular carcinoma were the cancers that dose-escalation patients had.

General study results and limits: What antigens the expanded peripheral T cells recognized was never established.

Here immunoSEQ multiplex PCR was the method, and the copy in TCRdb shows in-frame clones only, minus some. The sample consists of about 41,000 clones, more than 75% of them appearing once. Patients were ineligible given autoimmune disease history or systemic immunosuppression. Patients had blood sampled at baseline and again on cycle 4 day 1 and cycle 7 day 1. The receptor comes from an adult with an advanced solid tumor such as melanoma, head and neck, liver or kidney cancer. This chain joins TRBV2 and TRBJ1-4, with TRBD1 identical over 8 bases. The sample here was CD4+ or CD8+ T cells sorted from blood, taken in a trial of the OX40 agonist ivuxolimab. The CDR3 sequence is CASNDGQGNEKLFF. The CDR3, as DNA: TGTGCCAGCAATGATGGACAGGGAAATGAAAAACTGTTTTTT.